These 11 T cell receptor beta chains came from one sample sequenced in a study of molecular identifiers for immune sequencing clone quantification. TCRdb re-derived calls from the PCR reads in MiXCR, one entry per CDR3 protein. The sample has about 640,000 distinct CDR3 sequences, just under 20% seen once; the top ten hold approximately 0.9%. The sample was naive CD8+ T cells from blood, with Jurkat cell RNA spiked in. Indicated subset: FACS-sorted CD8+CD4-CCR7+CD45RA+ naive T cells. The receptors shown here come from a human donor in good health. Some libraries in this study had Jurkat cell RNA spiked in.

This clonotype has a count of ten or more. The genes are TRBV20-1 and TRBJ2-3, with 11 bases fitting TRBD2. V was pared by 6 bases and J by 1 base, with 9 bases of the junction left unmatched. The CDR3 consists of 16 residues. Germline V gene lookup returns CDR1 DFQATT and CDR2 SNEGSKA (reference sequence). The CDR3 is CSAPTSGRWGTDTQYF. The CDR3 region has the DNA TGCAGTGCACCAACTAGCGGGAGATGGGGCACAGATACGCAGTATTTT.

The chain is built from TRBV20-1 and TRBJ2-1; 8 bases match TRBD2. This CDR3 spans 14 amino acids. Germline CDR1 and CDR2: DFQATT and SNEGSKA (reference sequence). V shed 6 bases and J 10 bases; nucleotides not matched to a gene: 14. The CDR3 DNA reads TGCAGTGCGTATGAAGCGGGAGACTTACTCGAGCAGTTCTTC. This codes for CSAYEAGDLLEQFF.

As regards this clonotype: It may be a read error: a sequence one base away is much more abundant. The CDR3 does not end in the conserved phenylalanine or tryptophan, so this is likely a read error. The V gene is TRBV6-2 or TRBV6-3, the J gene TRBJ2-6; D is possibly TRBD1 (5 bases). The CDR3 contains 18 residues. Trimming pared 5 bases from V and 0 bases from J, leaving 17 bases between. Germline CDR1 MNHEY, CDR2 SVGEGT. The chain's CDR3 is CASSTQGVRGSGANVLTL. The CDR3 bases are TGTGCCAGCAGTACCCAGGGTGTTAGGGGCTCTGGGGCCAACGTCCTGACTCTC.

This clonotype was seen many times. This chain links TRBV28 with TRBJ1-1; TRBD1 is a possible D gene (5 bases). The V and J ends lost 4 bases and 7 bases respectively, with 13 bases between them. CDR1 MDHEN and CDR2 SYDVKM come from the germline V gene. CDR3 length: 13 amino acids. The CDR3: CASSSTRGIEAFF. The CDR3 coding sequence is TGTGCCAGCAGTTCGACAAGGGGAATTGAAGCTTTCTTT.

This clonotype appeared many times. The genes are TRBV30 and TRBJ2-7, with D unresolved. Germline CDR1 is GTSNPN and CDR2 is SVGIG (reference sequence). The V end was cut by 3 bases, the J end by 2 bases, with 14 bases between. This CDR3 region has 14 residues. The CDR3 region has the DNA TGTGCCTGGAGCAACATGGGAATAACCTACGAGCAGTACTTC. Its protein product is CAWSNMGITYEQYF.

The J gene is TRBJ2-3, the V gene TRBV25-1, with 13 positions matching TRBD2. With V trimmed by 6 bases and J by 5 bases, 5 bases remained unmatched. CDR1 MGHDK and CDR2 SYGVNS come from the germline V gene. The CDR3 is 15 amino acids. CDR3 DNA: TGTGCCAGCAGCCGCGGACTAGCGGGAGAAGATACGCAGTATTTT. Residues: CASSRGLAGEDTQYF.

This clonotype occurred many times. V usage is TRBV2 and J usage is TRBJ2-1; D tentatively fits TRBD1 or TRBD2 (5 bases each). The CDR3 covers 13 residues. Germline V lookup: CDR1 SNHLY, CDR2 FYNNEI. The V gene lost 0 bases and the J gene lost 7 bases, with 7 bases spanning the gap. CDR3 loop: CASSEAWGNEQFF. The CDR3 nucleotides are TGTGCCAGCAGTGAAGCTTGGGGGAATGAGCAGTTCTTC.

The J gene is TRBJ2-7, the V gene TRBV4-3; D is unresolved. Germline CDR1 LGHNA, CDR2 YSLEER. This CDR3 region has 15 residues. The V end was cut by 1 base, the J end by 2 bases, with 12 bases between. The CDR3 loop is CASSQGFNSAYEQYF. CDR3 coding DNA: TGCGCCAGCAGCCAAGGTTTTAACTCAGCCTACGAGCAGTACTTC.

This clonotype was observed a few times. CDR3 amino acids: CSARDSLAIYEQYF. The CDR3 DNA reads TGCAGTGCTAGAGATTCGTTGGCGATCTACGAGCAGTACTTC. The rearrangement joins TRBV20-1 to TRBJ2-7; the D is unclear. Germline CDR1 and CDR2: DFQATT and SNEGSKA (reference sequence). Trimming removed 0 bases from V and 3 bases from J, with 12 bases in between. The CDR3 loop spans 14 amino acids.

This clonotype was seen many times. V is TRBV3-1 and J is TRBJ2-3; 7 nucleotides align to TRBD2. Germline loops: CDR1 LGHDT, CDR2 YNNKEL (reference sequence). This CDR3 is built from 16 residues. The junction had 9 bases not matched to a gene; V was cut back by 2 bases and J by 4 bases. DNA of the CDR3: TGTGCCAGCAGCCAAACGCCGGGGGGAGGGGCAGATACGCAGTATTTT. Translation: CASSQTPGGGADTQYF.

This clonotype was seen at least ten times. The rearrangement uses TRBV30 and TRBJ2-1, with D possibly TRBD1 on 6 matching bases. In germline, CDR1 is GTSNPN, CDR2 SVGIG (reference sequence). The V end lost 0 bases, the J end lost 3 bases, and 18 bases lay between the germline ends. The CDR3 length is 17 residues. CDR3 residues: CAWSVDLGHYFYNEQFF. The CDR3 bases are TGTGCCTGGAGTGTAGATTTGGGACATTATTTCTACAATGAGCAGTTCTTC.